This T cell receptor (beta chain) was retrieved from a study of spatial heterogeneity in lung cancer (dated by TCRdb to 2018 to 2020). Some background on the complete study: Beta-chain transcripts were consistently detected in greater numbers than alpha-chain transcripts, which likely reflected higher beta-chain transcript abundance. A strong correlation was found between TCR transcript counts in tumor regions and a T cell transcriptional module score from matched bulk RNA-seq. In the raw uncorrected reads, each unique combination of TCR and UMI appeared more than ten times on average. The study quantitatively compared TCR alpha and beta repertoires across multiple tumor regions, matched nontumor lung and blood in non-small cell lung cancer. TCR repertoire features were related to nonsynonymous mutation counts determined by whole-exome sequencing of tumor tissue. Both alpha and beta chains were TCR-sequenced in 200 to 250 tumor regions, under 85 matched nontumor lung samples and 56 PBMC samples obtained at surgery. Beyond this particular receptor, the publication reports: Additional single-cell paired TCR alpha and beta sequencing was considered necessary to confirm, at a functional level, the hypothesis that regional TCRs recognize regional mutations. The tumor nonsynonymous mutation count correlated with the number of expanded intratumoral alpha and beta TCRs. Counts of ubiquitous and regional expanded TCRs were found to correlate with counts of ubiquitous and regional nonsynonymous mutations, respectively. TCR-seq was estimated to cover only roughly 7% of tumor T cells for alpha chains and around 13% for beta chains.

According to the study, the label for this sample's time point signals: sample taken at primary tumor resection. Samples were obtained from over 70 patients with early-stage, untreated non-small cell lung cancer from the lung TRACERx cohort. Whole RNA extracted from tumor and nontumor lung tissue, or from cryopreserved PBMC samples, was used for TCR sequencing without cell sorting. Patients were selected for TCR sequencing only if sufficient RNA was available from at least two tumor regions. Tumor and adjacent nontumor lung specimens were reviewed by a lung pathologist before selection. This clonotype is considered large (0.1 to 1%). The antigen it binds to is not known. Base qualities are missing; no much larger clone stands one base away. The CDR3, from cysteine to phenylalanine, totals 14 residues. Just CDR3 DNA is preserved here, 42 bases in frame from base 1. Trimming takes 7 bases from V and 1 base from J, and the germline ends sit 10 bases apart.

Library preparation was by 5' RACE. Sequenced using a NextSeq 500. The TCR library protocol attached a unique molecular identifier to each TCR cDNA molecule to allow correction of PCR and sequencing errors. Concerning the study's data processing: Decombinator tools were used for TCR identification, UMI-based error correction and CDR3 extraction. Expanded TCRs were defined as those above a frequency of 2 per 1,000, corresponding to the top 1% of the tumor frequency distribution. Expanded tumor TCRs were classed as regional if statistically deemed absent (corrected P<0.05) from at least one tumor region, otherwise ubiquitous. Rényi diversity was computed with the R vegan package after subsampling each repertoire 100 times to 5,000 TCRs. CDR3 similarity networks were constructed using string-kernel similarity of amino acid triplets, with links drawn between CDR3s whose pairwise similarity was above 0.82. The public sequencing data were trimmed at Q25 with fastp and processed into clonotypes with MiXCR by TCRdb, which kept only in-frame beta chains. A single entry per CDR3 protein holds the most common genes and DNA from its merged rows. The authors' filters were not applied to this entry. The sample profile shows about 1,600 distinct CDR3 sequences; roughly 16% of them were found once. Around 28% of the sample is held by the ten biggest clonotypes.

Recombination connected TRBV12-3 or TRBV12-4 to TRBJ2-2, with TRBD1 perhaps the D gene, on 5 matching bases. The TCR sequence derives from a female donor with early-stage non-small cell lung cancer. The specimen comprised lung tumor tissue, sampled at surgery. Here the CDR3 is given as CASITDRNTGELFF. In nucleotides, the sequence is TGTGCCAGCATTACCGACAGGAACACCGGGGAGCTGTTTTTT.